A single sample is the source of the 30 T cell receptor beta chains below, sequenced in a study of spatial heterogeneity in lung cancer. Findings and limits, study-wide: In tumors, expanded intratumoral alpha and beta TCR counts tracked mutation counts.

For these TCRs, the target antigens are not known. TCRdb reprocessed the 5' RACE reads with MiXCR, giving one entry per CDR3 protein. The table has 4,000 to 5,500 distinct CDR3 sequences, around 11% seen once. The time point denotes: sample taken at primary tumor resection. The sample in question was lung tumor tissue, obtained at surgery. These receptors originate from a male donor with early-stage non-small cell lung cancer.

About this clonotype itself: The library was designed around alpha chains, so this beta chain is a stray read whose abundance carries little weight. The chain combines TRBV18 with TRBJ2-7, with D perhaps matching TRBD2 (6 bases). Trimming took off 6 bases at V and 5 bases at J, with 17 bases between the two ends. Germline V gives CDR1 KGHSH, CDR2 LQKENI. The CDR3 sequence is 14 residues long. CDR3 DNA: TGTGCCAGCTCCCTCGGCGGGATTGGCAACGAGCAGTACTTC. As protein: CASSLGGIGNEQYF. The full variable domain, rest sourced from reference TRBV18 and TRBJ2-7, is NAGVMQNPRHLVRRRGQEARLRCSPMKGHSHVYWYRQLPEEGLKFMVYLQKENIIDESGMPKERFSAEFPKEGPSILRIQQVVRGDSAAYFCASSLGGIGNEQYFGPGTRLTVT.

This clonotype was recorded at least ten times. As an off-target read in a library built for alpha chains, this beta chain has a frequency of little significance. The CDR3 DNA reads TGCAGTGGACGGACAGGGAAAACAGATACGCAGTATTTT. It encodes CSGRTGKTDTQYF. The V gene is TRBV20-1, the J gene TRBJ2-3; 8 nucleotides line up with TRBD1. Trimming took 7 bases from V and 3 from J; bases not matched to a gene: 6. The CDR3 runs to 13 residues. Germline CDR1 and CDR2: DFQATT and SNEGSKA (reference sequence).

A remark on this clonotype: With the library built for alpha chains, this beta chain is off target and its frequency is not meaningful. The V and J genes are TRBV12-3 or TRBV12-4 and TRBJ1-1; D is ambiguous. This CDR3 has 13 amino acids. The V gene lost 0 bases and the J gene lost 2 bases, with 4 bases spanning the gap. The CDR3 sequence is CASSLATNTEAFF. CDR3 in DNA: TGTGCCAGCAGTTTAGCCACAAACACTGAAGCTTTCTTT.

Relative to its sample, this clonotype is medium-sized. A library prepared for alpha chains yielded this beta chain as an off-target read; its size is of little meaning. The chain employs TRBV19 and TRBJ1-5, with D hard to call. The V and J ends lost 5 bases and 2 bases respectively, with 13 bases between them. From germline, CDR1 is LNHDA and CDR2 SQIVND (reference sequence). CDR3 size: 15 residues. In DNA form, the CDR3 reads TGTGCCAGTAGTGTCTTGATGGGTGGCAATCAGCCCCAGCATTTT. Protein sequence: CASSVLMGGNQPQHF.

This clonotype was observed many times. Within a library made for alpha chains, this beta chain is off target, and its count is uninformative. The V call is TRBV30, the J call TRBJ2-2, with TRBD1 matching 7 bases. V was clipped by 0 bases and J by 0 bases; unmatched bases: 4. The CDR3 consists of 16 residues. CDR1 GTSNPN and CDR2 SVGIG come from the germline V gene (reference sequence). The CDR3 loop is CAWSVRGQSNTGELFF. The CDR3 nucleotides are TGTGCCTGGAGTGTCCGGGGACAGTCGAACACCGGGGAGCTGTTTTTT.

This clonotype has a handful of counts. Since the library was made to target alpha chains, this beta chain is a stray read and its abundance is not meaningful. V and J are TRBV28 and TRBJ2-1; 7 bases are a match to TRBD1. The CDR3 is made up of 14 amino acids. The germline CDR1 and CDR2 sequences are MDHEN and SYDVKM. V dropped 7 bases and J dropped 0; count of bases not matched to a gene: 3. The CDR3 reads CASTGTDSYNEQFF. CDR3 nucleotide sequence: TGTGCCAGCACCGGGACAGACTCCTACAATGAGCAGTTCTTC.

This clonotype was recorded many times. A library prepared for alpha chains yielded this beta chain as an off-target read; its size is of little meaning. V gene TRBV4-3 combines with J gene TRBJ2-2, with D possibly TRBD1 on 5 matching bases. Trimming took 4 bases from V and 4 from J, leaving 13 bases between them. This CDR3 is built from 15 residues. Germline CDR1 is LGHNA and CDR2 is YSLEER. The CDR3 DNA sequence: TGCGCCAGCAGCCCCGAGGCAGGGTTCACCGGGGAGCTGTTTTTT. It codes for CASSPEAGFTGELFF.

There are a few counts of this clonotype. Within a library made for alpha chains, this beta chain is off target, and its count is uninformative. This chain links TRBV12-3 or TRBV12-4 with TRBJ1-5; 8 nucleotides align to TRBD1. V was clipped by 6 bases and J by 2 bases; unmatched bases: 3. CDR3 length: 14 amino acids. DNA for the CDR3: TGTGCCAGCAGCCAACAGGGGGGCAATCAGCCCCAGCATTTT. This gives the protein CASSQQGGNQPQHF.

This clonotype was seen repeatedly, ten times or more. This beta chain turned up in a library designed for alpha chains; as an off-target read, its abundance says little. V and J are TRBV5-1 and TRBJ2-5, with 7 bases fitting TRBD1. CDR1 is SGHRS, CDR2 YFSETQ, per germline. Germline trimming cut 0 bases from V and 2 bases from J; bases unmatched to any gene: 1. The CDR3 totals 14 residues. Written as DNA, the CDR3 is TGCGCCAGCAGCTTGGGACAGGGACAAGAGACCCAGTACTTC. Its protein is CASSLGQGQETQYF.

This clonotype was recorded at least ten times. Because the library targeted alpha chains, this beta chain is an off-target read whose size means little. The rearrangement links TRBV27 to TRBJ1-2; D possibly corresponds to TRBD1 (6 bases). The CDR3 spans 14 residues. CDR1 MNHEY and CDR2 SMNVEV come from the germline V gene (reference sequence). Between the trimmed V and J ends, which lost 6 bases and 6 bases, there was a span of 17 bases. CDR3 residues: CASSPTGGSHGYTF. Here the CDR3 DNA reads TGTGCCAGCAGCCCGACAGGCGGCTCCCATGGCTACACCTTC.

This clonotype was detected many times. Because this beta chain is a stray read in a library intended to capture alpha chains, its abundance should not be given much weight. This chain links TRBV5-1 with TRBJ2-7, with a weak D call TRBD2 (6 bases). Trimming pared 4 bases from V and 0 bases from J, leaving 20 bases between. The CDR3 covers 17 residues. CDR1 and CDR2 (germline): SGHRS, YFSETQ. The CDR3 region has the DNA TGCGCCAGCAGCCAAATATTGGGGGGTGAGGGCTCCTACGAGCAGTACTTC. Translation gives CASSQILGGEGSYEQYF.

Within the sample, this clonotype is medium-sized. For a library built for alpha chains, this beta chain is a stray read; little rests on its size. For the CDR3, the DNA is TGTGCCAGCAGCAACGATCGACAGGGGGCCAACTATGGCTACACCTTC. This gives the protein CASSNDRQGANYGYTF. J is TRBJ1-2 and V is TRBV5-4, with 10 bases identical to TRBD1. Germline V gene data show CDR1 as SGHNT and CDR2 as YYREEE (reference sequence). J gave up 2 bases and V 4 bases, and 8 bases lay outside the gene matches. The CDR3 consists of 16 residues. Together with reference TRBV5-4 and TRBJ1-2, the CDR3 gives the full variable domain: ETGVTQSPTHLIKTRGQQVTLRCSSQSGHNTVSWYQQALGQGPQFIFQYYREEENGRGNFPPRFSGLQFPNYSSELNVNALELDDSALYLCASSNDRQGANYGYTFGSGTRLTVV.

This clonotype appeared many times. The size of this beta chain means little, since it is a stray read in a library made for alpha chains. In DNA, the CDR3 is TGTGCCAGCAGCTTGACCTCTGGGGCCAACGTCCTGACTTTC. Residues: CASSLTSGANVLTF. The chain carries TRBV7-2 and TRBJ2-6, with D unclear. Per germline, CDR1 SGHTA and CDR2 FQGNSA. The CDR3 totals 14 residues. V lost 3 bases to trimming and J lost 0 bases, with 3 bases between them.

This clonotype came up many times. The size of this beta chain means little, since it is a stray read in a library made for alpha chains. The chain carries TRBV28 and TRBJ1-1; the match to TRBD1 covers 7 bases. Germline-derived CDR1 and CDR2 are MDHEN and SYDVKM. There are 11 residues in the CDR3. J gave up 7 bases and V 7 bases, and 3 bases lay outside the gene matches. CDR3 amino acids: CASIDRVEAFF. The CDR3 DNA is TGTGCCAGCATCGACAGGGTTGAAGCTTTCTTT.

Sample share makes this clonotype medium-sized. As an off-target read in a library built for alpha chains, this beta chain has a frequency of little significance. The genes are TRBV9 and TRBJ2-1, with no clear D. Between the trimmed V and J ends, which lost 0 bases and 1 base, there was a span of 5 bases. From germline, CDR1 is SGDLS and CDR2 YYNGEE. CDR3 length equals 14 residues. The CDR3 region has the DNA TGTGCCAGCAGCGTAGCATCTTCCTACAATGAGCAGTTCTTC. Protein: CASSVASSYNEQFF. Complete variable domain (other parts from reference TRBV9 and TRBJ2-1): DSGVTQTPKHLITATGQRVTLRCSPRSGDLSVYWYQQSLDQGLQFLIQYYNGEERAKGNILERFSAQQFPDLHSELNLSSLELGDSALYFCASSVASSYNEQFFGPGTRLTVL.

This clonotype was recorded many times. Within a library made for alpha chains, this beta chain is off target, and its count is uninformative. The chain combines TRBV12-3 or TRBV12-4 with TRBJ2-5; the match to TRBD2 covers 8 bases. With V trimmed by 5 bases and J by 5 bases, 7 bases remained unmatched. This CDR3 spans 14 amino acids. This chain's CDR3 is CASSHGLASETQYF. The CDR3 nucleotides read TGTGCCAGCAGTCACGGACTAGCATCGGAGACCCAGTACTTC.

This clonotype was counted many times. The library was prepared for alpha chains; this beta chain is a stray read, so its frequency means little. The chain recombines TRBV7-2 with TRBJ2-6, with 12 bases identical to TRBD1. V shed 8 bases and J 1 base; nucleotides not matched to a gene: 12. This CDR3 contains 19 residues. The germline V gene has CDR1 SGHTA and CDR2 FQGNSA. The CDR3 protein is CASSFPGQGAPSGANVLTF. CDR3 nucleotide sequence: TGTGCCAGCTCCTTTCCGGGACAGGGGGCGCCATCTGGGGCCAACGTCCTGACTTTC.

Many counts were recorded for this clonotype. Since the library was made to target alpha chains, this beta chain is a stray read and its abundance is not meaningful. This chain links TRBV7-2 with TRBJ2-7; no clear D. The CDR3 is made up of 16 amino acids. V lost 1 base, J lost 1 base, and 14 bases lay in between. The germline gives CDR1 SGHTA, CDR2 FQGNSA. CDR3 loop: CASSLGSQPRSYEQYF. The DNA of the CDR3 is TGTGCCAGCAGCTTAGGTTCCCAGCCTAGGTCCTACGAGCAGTACTTC. Full variable domain (outside the CDR3, taken from reference TRBV7-2 and TRBJ2-7): GAGVSQSPSNKVTEKGKDVELRCDPISGHTALYWYRQSLGQGLEFLIYFQGNSAPDKSGLPSDRFSAERTGGSVSTLTIQRTQQEDSAVYLCASSLGSQPRSYEQYFGPGTRLTVT.

This clonotype showed up many times. Found in a library prepared for alpha chains, this beta chain is an off-target read, and its abundance has little meaning. This chain connects TRBV5-1 to TRBJ2-5, with D perhaps TRBD1 (6 bases). Between the trimmed V and J ends, which lost 4 bases and 2 bases, there was a span of 6 bases. This CDR3 region has 12 residues. Germline V gene data show CDR1 as SGHRS and CDR2 as YFSETQ. The CDR3 region has the DNA TGCGCCAGCAGCGGACAGCAAGAGACCCAGTACTTC. The encoded protein is CASSGQQETQYF.

By sample fraction, this clonotype is medium-sized. Since the library was made to target alpha chains, this beta chain is a stray read and its abundance is not meaningful. CDR3 amino acids: CASSLGLNRHQETQYF. CDR3 nucleotide sequence: TGCGCCAGCAGCTTGGGACTCAACCGCCACCAAGAGACCCAGTACTTC. This chain connects TRBV5-1 to TRBJ2-5; unclear D gene. The germline V gene has CDR1 SGHRS and CDR2 YFSETQ. V was cut by 0 bases and J by 0 bases, with 12 bases left in between. This CDR3 spans 16 amino acids. The whole variable domain, remainder taken from reference TRBV5-1 and TRBJ2-5, is KAGVTQTPRYLIKTRGQQVTLSCSPISGHRSVSWYQQTPGQGLQFLFEYFSETQRNKGNFPGRFSGRQFSNSRSEMNVSTLELGDSALYLCASSLGLNRHQETQYFGPGTRLLVL.

Judged by abundance, this clonotype is medium-sized. The size of this beta chain means little, since it is a stray read in a library made for alpha chains. The V and J genes are TRBV5-6 and TRBJ2-2; weak D call: TRBD1 (5 bases). The germline V gene encodes CDR1 SGHDT and CDR2 YYEEEE. Trimming removed 2 bases at V and 3 bases at J, with 11 bases between. The CDR3 length is 15 residues. This CDR3 reads CASSFIRQYTGELFF. CDR3 DNA sequence: TGTGCCAGCAGCTTTATCCGACAGTACACCGGGGAGCTGTTTTTT. The variable domain in full, completed from reference TRBV5-6 and TRBJ2-2, reads DAGVTQSPTHLIKTRGQQVTLRCSPKSGHDTVSWYQQALGQGPQFIFQYYEEEERQRGNFPDRFSGHQFPNYSSELNVNALLLGDSALYLCASSFIRQYTGELFFGEGSRLTVL.

This clonotype was seen many times. For a library built for alpha chains, this beta chain is a stray read; little rests on its size. The chain couples TRBV11-2 to TRBJ1-1; D gene ambiguous. Germline loops: CDR1 SGHAT, CDR2 FQNNGV. The CDR3 sequence is 13 residues long. V lost 3 bases and J lost 4, with 9 bases in between. In DNA form, the CDR3 reads TGTGCCAGCAGCTTCTCCGAGGTCACTGAAGCTTTCTTT. It translates to CASSFSEVTEAFF.

By its share, this clonotype is medium-sized. The size of this beta chain means little, since it is a stray read in a library made for alpha chains. The chain combines TRBV6-2 or TRBV6-3 with TRBJ1-5; D is unclear. CDR3 length: 14 residues. The germline V gene encodes CDR1 MNHEY and CDR2 SVGEGT. V gave up 7 bases and J gave up 0 bases, with 10 bases separating them. The CDR3 coding sequence is TGTGCCAGCACCGGCGGGAATAGCAATCAGCCCCAGCATTTT. Residues: CASTGGNSNQPQHF.

This clonotype is classed as medium-sized. With the library built for alpha chains, this beta chain is off target and its frequency is not meaningful. The rearrangement uses TRBV5-1 and TRBJ2-3; 11 bases agree with TRBD2. The CDR3 spans 17 residues. CDR1 is SGHRS, CDR2 YFSETQ, per germline. The J segment lost 5 bases and the V segment lost 4 bases, leaving 12 bases of the junction unmatched. The CDR3, as DNA: TGCGCCAGCAGCACCCGTCGTAGCGGGAGGGAGGGAGATACGCAGTATTTT. Its protein is CASSTRRSGREGDTQYF.

Notes on this clonotype: The library was prepared for alpha chains; this beta chain is a stray read, so its frequency means little. The chain carries TRBV20-1 and TRBJ2-7, with TRBD1 matching over 7 bases. The CDR3 extends over 15 amino acids. V lost 0 bases to trimming and J lost 3 bases; unmatched junction nucleotides: 8. CDR1 DFQATT and CDR2 SNEGSKA come from the germline V gene (reference sequence). CDR3 DNA sequence: TGCAGTGCTAGAGAAACGACGACAGGGAGCTACGAGCAGTACTTC. Its translation is CSARETTTGSYEQYF.

Comments on this clonotype: As an off-target read in a library built for alpha chains, this beta chain has a frequency of little significance. This rearrangement joins TRBV11-2 to TRBJ2-2, with D unclear. Germline CDR1 and CDR2: SGHAT and FQNNGV. V shed 1 base and J shed 9 bases, with 6 bases lying between them. This CDR3 comprises 12 residues. In DNA, the CDR3 is TGTGCCAGCAGCTTAGTAGGGAGGGAGCTGTTTTTT. Amino acids: CASSLVGRELFF. Combining the CDR3 with reference TRBV11-2 and TRBJ2-2 gives the whole variable domain EAGVAQSPRYKIIEKRQSVAFWCNPISGHATLYWYQQILGQGPKLLIQFQNNGVVDDSQLPKDRFSAERLKGVDSTLKIQPAKLEDSAVYLCASSLVGRELFFGEGSRLTVL.

For this clonotype: As an off-target read in a library built for alpha chains, this beta chain has a frequency of little significance. V is TRBV7-2 and J is TRBJ2-3; D call uncertain. Trimming pared 4 bases from V and 3 bases from J, leaving 5 bases between. This CDR3 comprises 12 residues. Per the germline V gene, CDR1 is SGHTA and CDR2 is FQGNSA. As DNA, the CDR3 is TGTGCCAGCAGCTCGAATACAGATACGCAGTATTTT. Amino acid sequence: CASSSNTDTQYF.

Within the sample, this clonotype is medium-sized. The library was designed around alpha chains, so this beta chain is a stray read whose abundance carries little weight. The chain employs TRBV9 and TRBJ1-2; no definite D call. The V end was cut by 3 bases, the J end by 6 bases, with 24 bases between. Germline V gene sequence: CDR1 SGDLS, CDR2 YYNGEE. This CDR3 region has 17 residues. The CDR3 DNA reads TGTGCCAGCAGCGCCCCTACATCCGCCTTACACAGCGATGGCTACACCTTC. Translation gives CASSAPTSALHSDGYTF.

At least ten counts were recorded for this clonotype. This beta chain appears as a stray read in a library generated for alpha chains; its size is not informative. The chain employs TRBV11-2 and TRBJ2-5, with 10 bases aligning to TRBD2. Germline values: CDR1 SGHAT, CDR2 FQNNGV. There are 16 residues in the CDR3. Germline trimming cut 5 bases from V and 3 bases from J; bases unmatched to any gene: 9. The CDR3: CASSLLAGGMEETQYF. CDR3 nucleotides: TGTGCCAGCAGCCTATTAGCGGGGGGTATGGAAGAGACCCAGTACTTC.

In its sample, this clonotype is large. Because this beta chain is a stray read in a library intended to capture alpha chains, its abundance should not be given much weight. CDR3 coding DNA: TGTGCCAGCAGCTCAGGGTTCGATGCTTTCTTT. Amino acid sequence: CASSSGFDAFF. The chain is built from TRBV11-2 and TRBJ1-1; TRBD1 might be the D (5 bases). The CDR3 is made up of 11 amino acids. The germline V gene encodes CDR1 SGHAT and CDR2 FQNNGV. The V and J ends lost 4 bases and 11 bases respectively, with 11 bases between them.